This T cell receptor (beta chain) was obtained from a study of blood T cell repertoires in COVID-19. Study-wide context: Samples of COVID-19 (acute and convalescent) were obtained from the United States, Italy and Spain. In each case, the material was cDNA or gDNA derived from T cells, B-cell-depleted T cells, or PBMCs.

In the authors' workflow: Estimation of nucleated cell counts relied on the amplification of reference gene primers. Assay used: immunoSEQ multiplex PCR; TCRdb lists only in-frame clones, some missing. That table is the source of V, J and clone size, and D and trimming were worked out from the DNA. The table shows fewer than 350,000 clones, with 70% to 90% occurring only once. Germline V gene lookup returns CDR1 SGHTA and CDR2 FQGTGA. V was trimmed by 5 bases and J by 3 bases, leaving 11 bases between them. The CDR3 extends over 14 amino acids. Sequenced input: peripheral blood. This receptor was identified in a woman in her thirties who had recovered from COVID-19. The rearrangement links TRBV7-3 to TRBJ2-1; D may be TRBD2 (5 bases). The CDR3: CASSPTGVYNEQFF. Written as DNA, the CDR3 is TGTGCCAGCAGCCCCACCGGGGTCTACAATGAGCAGTTCTTC. The full variable domain, rest sourced from reference TRBV7-3 and TRBJ2-1, is GAGVSQTPSNKVTEKGKYVELRCDPISGHTALYWYRQSLGQGPEFLIYFQGTGAADDSGLPNDRFFAVRPEGSVSTLKIQRTERGDSAVYLCASSPTGVYNEQFFGPGTRLTVL.